These 2 T cell receptor beta chains were all obtained from the same sample, sequenced in a study of shared clonotypes between healthy human individuals. The assay was immunoSEQ multiplex PCR, and TCRdb's table has in-frame clones only and misses some. The sample has 2 million to 2.5 million clones, nearly 97% seen once. Sequencing was done on a sample of naive CD4+ T cells sorted from blood. This sample's subset: CD45RA+ positively selected. All receptors derive from a man aged 18 to 29 in good health.

With respect to this clone: The sample carries other DNA sequences with the same CDR3. The chain couples TRBV6-6 to TRBJ2-7; 7 nucleotides line up with TRBD1. V shed 6 bases, J shed 7 bases, and the junction held 6 bases outside the gene matches. CDR1 MNHNY and CDR2 SVGAGI come from the germline V gene (reference sequence). CDR3 length equals 12 residues. Here the CDR3 DNA reads TGTGCCAGCAGCCGGACAGGCTTAGAGCAGTACTTC. Translation: CASSRTGLEQYF.

In its sample, this clone was seen a few times. The V and J genes are TRBV6-6 and TRBJ1-6; D gene ambiguous. The CDR3 loop spans 12 amino acids. Germline V gives CDR1 MNHNY, CDR2 SVGAGI (reference sequence). Trimming removed 2 bases at V and 10 bases at J, with 6 bases between. This CDR3 is CASSYGQSPLHF. CDR3 nucleotide sequence: TGTGCCAGCAGTTACGGTCAGTCACCCCTCCACTTT.